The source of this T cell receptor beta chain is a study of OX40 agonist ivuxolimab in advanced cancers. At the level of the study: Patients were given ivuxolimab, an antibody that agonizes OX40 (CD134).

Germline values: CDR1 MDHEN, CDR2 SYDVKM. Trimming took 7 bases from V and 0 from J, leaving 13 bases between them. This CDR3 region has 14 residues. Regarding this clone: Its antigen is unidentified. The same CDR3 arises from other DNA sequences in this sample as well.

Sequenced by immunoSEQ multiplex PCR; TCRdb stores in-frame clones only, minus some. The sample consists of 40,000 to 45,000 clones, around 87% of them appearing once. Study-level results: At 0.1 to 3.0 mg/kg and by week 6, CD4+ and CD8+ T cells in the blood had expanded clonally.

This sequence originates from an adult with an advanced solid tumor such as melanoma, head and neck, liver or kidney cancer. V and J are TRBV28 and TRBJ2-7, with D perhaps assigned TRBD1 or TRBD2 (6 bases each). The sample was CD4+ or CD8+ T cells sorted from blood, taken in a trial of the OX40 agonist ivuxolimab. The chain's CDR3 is CASTEGGSSYEQYF. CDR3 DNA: TGTGCCAGCACCGAGGGGGGAAGCTCCTACGAGCAGTACTTC.